These 22 T cell receptor beta chains came from one sample sequenced in a study of shared clonotypes between healthy human individuals (dated by TCRdb to 2019 to 2021). The library relied on the immunoSEQ multiplex PCR assay. TCRdb holds this immuneACCESS table with in-frame rearrangements only. Some clones are missing; in checked studies, unresolved V genes explain under half, and the rest has no known cause. This sample holds roughly 300,000 clones; 80% to 90% were observed only once. The ten largest account for around 15% of the sample. Sequencing was carried out using memory CD8+ T cells sorted from blood. The intended sense of this specimen's cell subset or site label: CD45RO+ cells pooled with CCR7-negative TemRA cells. Every receptor here comes from a man aged 18-30 years in good health.

The J gene is TRBJ1-3, the V gene TRBV28; D not resolved. Trimming cost V 3 bases and J 0 bases, with 6 bases left between them. This CDR3 contains 14 residues. In germline, CDR1 is MDHEN, CDR2 SYDVKM. CDR3 nucleotides: TGTGCCAGCAGTTTCACGGTCTCTGGAAACACCATATATTTT. Protein product: CASSFTVSGNTIYF.

The count of this clone is one. V and J are TRBV28 and TRBJ2-7; 15 positions match TRBD2. The V and J ends lost 6 bases and 3 bases, in that order; junction bases with no gene match: 12. CDR3 size: 18 residues. The germline V gene encodes CDR1 MDHEN and CDR2 SYDVKM. The CDR3 loop reads CASSLTGLAGGTDYEQYF. The CDR3 DNA follows: TGTGCCAGCAGCTTAACCGGACTAGCGGGGGGGACTGACTACGAGCAGTACTTC.

Many counts were recorded for this clone. The CDR3 nucleotides are TGTGCTAGTGGTCACGGGGGACAGGGGAACTCCAATGAGCAGTTCTTC. It translates to CASGHGGQGNSNEQFF. J is TRBJ2-1 and V is TRBV12-5; TRBD1 matches 10 bases. Germline V gene data show CDR1 as LGHNT and CDR2 as FRNRAP. This CDR3 spans 16 amino acids. V was clipped by 5 bases and J by 6 bases; unmatched bases: 10.

The genes are TRBV5-6 and TRBJ1-2, with D perhaps matching TRBD1 (5 bases). Germline CDR1 and CDR2: SGHDT and YYEEEE. The CDR3 extends over 14 amino acids. V lost 3 bases and J lost 4, with 13 bases in between. Here the CDR3 DNA reads TGTGCCAGCAGCTGGTCAGGGAACGGCTATGGCTACACCTTC. As protein: CASSWSGNGYGYTF.

The rearrangement links TRBV5-4 to TRBJ2-3; TRBD2 is a possible D gene (6 bases). Between the trimmed V and J ends, which lost 4 bases and 3 bases, there was a span of 15 bases. From germline, CDR1 is SGHNT and CDR2 YYREEE (reference sequence). This CDR3 is built from 15 residues. CDR3 residues: CASSPGTSETDTQYF. CDR3 DNA: TGTGCCAGCAGCCCCGGGACTTCGGAGACAGATACGCAGTATTTT. The whole variable domain, filled in from reference TRBV5-4 and TRBJ2-3, reads ETGVTQSPTHLIKTRGQQVTLRCSSQSGHNTVSWYQQALGQGPQFIFQYYREEENGRGNFPPRFSGLQFPNYSSELNVNALELDDSALYLCASSPGTSETDTQYFGPGTRLTVL.

As for this clone: Other DNA sequences in this sample translate to the same CDR3. J is TRBJ2-3 and V is TRBV9, with a tentative D call TRBD2 (6 bases). CDR1 and CDR2 from the germline V gene are SGDLS and YYNGEE. The CDR3 extends over 15 amino acids. V was pared by 1 base and J by 2 bases, with 11 bases between. This CDR3 reads CASSVRGLHTDTQYF. The DNA for the CDR3 is TGTGCCAGCAGCGTACGGGGACTCCACACAGATACGCAGTATTTT.

This clone appeared a single time. CDR3 DNA: TGTGCCAGTAGTATCCTCGGAAATTACAATGAGCAGTTCTTC. This translates into CASSILGNYNEQFF. The chain links TRBV19 to TRBJ2-1; D ambiguous. The CDR3 length is 14 residues. The V gene lost 3 bases and the J gene lost 4 bases, with 10 bases spanning the gap. The V gene's germline CDR1 is LNHDA and CDR2 SQIVND (reference sequence).

CDR3 nucleotides: TGCGCCAGCAGCCGCCTCCAGAATAGCCATGAGCAGTTCTTC. It yields the protein CASSRLQNSHEQFF. The chain combines TRBV4-3 with TRBJ2-1; D is undetermined. The CDR3 is 14 amino acids. Per germline, CDR1 LGHNA and CDR2 YSLEER. Trimming shortened V by 4 bases and J by 8 bases, and 15 bases separated the two germline ends.

The J gene is TRBJ2-7, the V gene TRBV7-9; 10 bases are shared with TRBD2. The CDR3 extends over 14 amino acids. Per germline, CDR1 SEHNR and CDR2 FQNEAQ (reference sequence). The V gene end was trimmed by 2 bases and the J gene end by 6 bases; junction bases not matched to a gene: 4. As DNA, the CDR3 is TGTGCCAGCAGCTTACTAGCGGGAGCGAGCGAGCAGTACTTC. It yields the protein CASSLLAGASEQYF.

The chain combines TRBV29-1 with TRBJ2-3; TRBD2 matches at 8 bases. This CDR3 spans 14 amino acids. The ends lost 3 bases at V and 7 bases at J; junction bases unmatched: 9. Looked up from germline, CDR1 is SQVTM and CDR2 is ANQGSEA. The CDR3 reads CSVEGGGPLYTQYF. The CDR3 DNA follows: TGCAGCGTTGAGGGCGGGGGGCCGTTATATACGCAGTATTTT.

The chain combines TRBV14 with TRBJ2-3; a weak D match, TRBD1 (6 bases). Trimming removed 4 bases from V and 8 bases from J, with 25 bases in between. Germline V CDR1 and CDR2: SGHDN, FVKESK. The CDR3 length is 17 residues. The CDR3 nucleotides are TGTGCCAGCAGCCTTCGAGTAGGACAGCTAGGGGCGGCTACGCAGTATTTT. Its protein product is CASSLRVGQLGAATQYF.

The V and J genes are TRBV7-9 and TRBJ1-5; tentative D call: TRBD1 (5 bases). The CDR3 extends over 16 amino acids. The V end was cut by 2 bases, the J end by 2 bases, with 13 bases between. Per the germline V gene, CDR1 is SEHNR and CDR2 is FQNEAQ (reference sequence). Here the CDR3 DNA reads TGTGCCAGCAGCTTATTGGGGGAAATGGGCAATCAGCCCCAGCATTTT. Translation gives CASSLLGEMGNQPQHF.

The rearrangement uses TRBV5-6 and TRBJ1-1, with no clear D. The CDR3 has 13 residues. Trimming removed 0 bases at V and 1 base at J, with 4 bases between. Per germline, CDR1 SGHDT and CDR2 YYEEEE. CDR3 sequence reads: CASSLEGNTEAFF. CDR3 DNA: TGTGCCAGCAGCTTGGAAGGGAACACTGAAGCTTTCTTT.

This chain uses TRBV29-1 with TRBJ2-1, with D perhaps TRBD2 (5 bases). Trimming shortened V by 5 bases and J by 6 bases, and 11 bases separated the two germline ends. CDR1 is SQVTM, CDR2 ANQGSEA, per germline. This CDR3 is 12 amino acids long. CDR3 nucleotides: TGCAGCGTTCGGCTAGCTGGCAATGAGCAGTTCTTC. It codes for CSVRLAGNEQFF.

The chain is built from TRBV6-1 and TRBJ2-7, with 10 bases aligning to TRBD1. The CDR3 runs to 13 residues. The ends lost 10 bases at V and 5 bases at J; junction bases unmatched: 8. The germline V gene has CDR1 MNHNS and CDR2 SASEGT. The CDR3 coding sequence is TGTGCCATCCGGGACAGGGGTTTCGACGAGCAGTACTTC. Protein product: CAIRDRGFDEQYF.

This sequence joins TRBV5-6 and TRBJ2-2, with 8 bases that match TRBD2. Trimming at V came to 2 bases and at J to 6 bases, leaving 9 bases not matched to a gene. Germline CDR1 is SGHDT and CDR2 is YYEEEE. The CDR3 spans 16 residues. CDR3 region: CASSFSGTRSSGELFF. The CDR3 coding sequence is TGTGCCAGCAGCTTCTCCGGGACTAGGTCGTCCGGGGAGCTGTTTTTT.

The rearrangement joins TRBV2 to TRBJ1-6; D uncertain. CDR1 SNHLY and CDR2 FYNNEI come from the germline V gene. The length of the CDR3 is 12 residues. V lost 3 bases, J lost 8 bases, and 5 bases lay in between. The CDR3 coding sequence is TGTGCCAGCAGTGACCTCTATTCACCCCTCCACTTT. Protein sequence: CASSDLYSPLHF.

V and J are TRBV4-1 and TRBJ1-1; D gene unclear. Deletions cut 0 bases from V and 3 bases from J, with 8 bases between. Germline-derived CDR1 and CDR2 are MGHRA and YSYEKL. This CDR3 comprises 14 residues. The CDR3 DNA reads as TGCGCCAGCAGCCAAGAACTCGGATACACTGAAGCTTTCTTT. Protein product: CASSQELGYTEAFF.

This clone was observed once. The chain recombines TRBV7-9 with TRBJ2-7; the match to TRBD2 covers 8 bases. V dropped 8 bases and J dropped 5; count of bases not matched to a gene: 8. This CDR3 contains 13 residues. The germline V gene encodes CDR1 SEHNR and CDR2 FQNEAQ (reference sequence). The CDR3 DNA reads as TGTGCCAGCCAGCGGGAGTCATGGCACGAGCAGTACTTC. As protein: CASQRESWHEQYF. Complete variable domain (other parts from reference TRBV7-9 and TRBJ2-7): DTGVSQNPRHKITKRGQNVTFRCDPISEHNRLYWYRQTLGQGPEFLTYFQNEAQLEKSRLLSDRFSAERPKGSFSTLEIQRTEQGDSAMYLCASQRESWHEQYFGPGTRLTVT.

The chain couples TRBV7-8 to TRBJ1-5; perhaps TRBD1 as D (6 bases). The CDR3 spans 17 residues. The V end was cut by 3 bases, the J end by 3 bases, with 18 bases between. The germline V gene encodes CDR1 SGHVS and CDR2 FQNEAQ. CDR3 protein: CASSFGRGEDDNQPQHF. The CDR3, as DNA: TGTGCCAGCAGCTTTGGCAGGGGAGAAGACGACAATCAGCCCCAGCATTTT.

The chain couples TRBV4-3 to TRBJ1-1; 9 bases map to TRBD1. V gave up 4 bases and J gave up 3 bases; unmatched junction bases: 3. CDR3 size: 14 residues. Germline V gene lookup returns CDR1 LGHNA and CDR2 YSLEER. The CDR3 is CASSPRQGDTEAFF. CDR3 nucleotide sequence: TGCGCCAGCAGCCCCAGACAGGGGGACACTGAAGCTTTCTTT.

The chain couples TRBV5-6 to TRBJ1-6; 12 nucleotides line up with TRBD1. Germline V gene sequence: CDR1 SGHDT, CDR2 YYEEEE. The CDR3 consists of 16 residues. Unmatched junction bases numbered 8, after V lost 4 bases and J lost 9 bases. The CDR3 DNA is TGTGCCAGCAGCCAAGCAGGGACAGGGGGCAGTTCACCCCTCCACTTT. This sequence encodes CASSQAGTGGSSPLHF.